The next 7 T cell receptor beta chains were all read from a single sample in a study of post-analysis software for immune sequencing data. Regarding the study as a whole: The five TRBV segments detected at higher frequency in patients than in controls included TRBV5-6, TRBV5-1 and TRBV20-1.

These receptors are not linked to any known antigen. Incorporated into the TCR beta cDNA libraries were unique molecular identifiers, which served to reduce PCR and sequencing biases. Each CDR3 protein gets one entry after TCRdb re-called the PCR reads with MiXCR. Of 750,000 to 950,000 distinct CDR3 sequences listed, about 50% were seen once; the top ten hold roughly 4.4%. The sample consisted of blood. These receptors came from a girl aged 10 to 17 with multiple sclerosis.

This clonotype was recorded a few times. The chain has TRBV15 and TRBJ2-3; a weak D match, TRBD2 (6 bases). The CDR3 is made up of 15 amino acids. V was pared by 1 base and J by 8 bases, with 16 bases between. Germline CDR1 and CDR2: LNHNV and YYDKDF (reference sequence). The CDR3 bases are TGTGCCACCAGCAGAGTGTGGGGAGGACCAGGTACGCAGTATTTT. Amino acid sequence: CATSRVWGGPGTQYF.

J is TRBJ1-2 and V is TRBV5-1, with D hard to call. This CDR3 is 16 amino acids long. The V and J ends lost 0 bases and 5 bases respectively, with 17 bases between them. CDR1 and CDR2 (germline): SGHRS, YFSETQ. The DNA of the CDR3 is TGCGCCAGCAGCTTGGAGCTCACCTCTCTCGGATATGGCTACACCTTC. It yields the protein CASSLELTSLGYGYTF.

There are a few counts of this clonotype. The CDR3 protein is CASSLSSGGAVSGLEQFF. The CDR3 DNA sequence: TGCGCCAGCAGCTTGTCTAGCGGGGGGGCCGTCAGTGGTCTTGAGCAGTTCTTC. The chain combines TRBV5-1 with TRBJ2-1; TRBD2 aligns across 12 bases. J gave up 9 bases and V 1 base, and 14 bases lay outside the gene matches. Germline V gene data show CDR1 as SGHRS and CDR2 as YFSETQ. This CDR3 region has 18 residues.

This clonotype was observed a few times. The rearrangement uses TRBV4-2 and TRBJ1-5; D gene ambiguous. V lost 0 bases and J 7 bases, leaving 7 bases between the germline ends. The CDR3 has 13 residues. Germline V lookup: CDR1 LGHNA, CDR2 YNFKEQ. CDR3 sequence (DNA): TGTGCCAGCAGCCAAGATCCGCAGCAGCCCCAGCATTTT. Encoded protein: CASSQDPQQPQHF.

V and J are TRBV5-5 and TRBJ1-5; the D is unclear. V lost 2 bases to trimming and J lost 2 bases, with 14 bases between them. The CDR3 loop spans 16 amino acids. Germline V lookup: CDR1 SGHKS, CDR2 YYEKEE (reference sequence). CDR3 sequence (DNA): TGTGCCAGCAGCTTCGCGCCCACGGGTGGCAATCAGCCCCAGCATTTT. Amino acids: CASSFAPTGGNQPQHF.

The chain is built from TRBV21-1 and TRBJ1-2; TRBD1, the D gene given by the table, was not confirmed from the DNA. TRBV21-1 is classified as a pseudogene. This CDR3 region has 17 residues. The CDR3 loop is CASSKVGDRLSVGGYTF. In DNA form, the CDR3 reads TGTGCCAGCAGCAAAGTTGGGGACAGACTTTCTGTGGGTGGCTACACCTTC.

The V and J genes are TRBV5-1 and TRBJ2-3; a weak D match, TRBD1 (6 bases). V gave up 4 bases and J gave up 3 bases, with 12 bases separating them. The length of the CDR3 is 14 residues. CDR1 is SGHRS and CDR2 is YFSETQ in the germline V gene. CDR3 nucleotide sequence: TGCGCCAGCAGCCGGCACAGGGATACAGATACGCAGTATTTT. Translated: CASSRHRDTDTQYF.